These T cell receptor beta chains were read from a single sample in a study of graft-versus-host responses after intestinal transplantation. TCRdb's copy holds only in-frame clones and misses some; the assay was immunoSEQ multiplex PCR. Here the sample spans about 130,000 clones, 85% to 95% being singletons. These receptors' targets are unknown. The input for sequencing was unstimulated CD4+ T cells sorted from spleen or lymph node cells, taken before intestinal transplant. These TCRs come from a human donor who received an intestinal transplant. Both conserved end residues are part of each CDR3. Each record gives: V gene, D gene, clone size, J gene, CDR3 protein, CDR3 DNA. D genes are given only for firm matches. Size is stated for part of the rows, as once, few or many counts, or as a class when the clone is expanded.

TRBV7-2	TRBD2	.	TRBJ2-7	CASSQTSGGGPSYEQYF	TGTGCCAGCAGCCAAACTAGCGGAGGCGGGCCCTCCTACGAGCAGTACTTC
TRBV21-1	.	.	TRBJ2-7	CASSKWGGLAGVEQYF	TGTGCCAGCAGCAAATGGGGGGGACTAGCGGGAGTAGAGCAGTACTTC
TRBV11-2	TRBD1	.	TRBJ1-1	CASSGDRGEAFF	TGTGCCAGCAGCGGGGACAGGGGTGAAGCTTTCTTT
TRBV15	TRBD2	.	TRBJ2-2	CATSSPPGLLNTGELFF	TGTGCCACCAGCAGCCCTCCGGGACTACTGAACACCGGGGAGCTGTTTTTT
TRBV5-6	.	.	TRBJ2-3	CASSRTVEATQYF	TGTGCCAGCAGCCGGACAGTAGAAGCGACGCAGTATTTT
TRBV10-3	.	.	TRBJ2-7	CAISEGIAATYEQYF	TGTGCCATCAGTGAGGGGATAGCGGCGACCTACGAGCAGTACTTC
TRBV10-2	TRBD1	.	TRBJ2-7	CASNPAGGWDEQYF	TGCGCCAGCAACCCCGCAGGGGGCTGGGACGAGCAGTACTTC
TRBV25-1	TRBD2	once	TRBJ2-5	CASRTNPGLAGDRETQYF	TGTGCCAGCAGGACAAACCCGGGACTAGCGGGAGATAGAGAGACCCAGTACTTC
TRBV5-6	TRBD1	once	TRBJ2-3	CASSRERGRLSTDTQYF	TGTGCCAGCTCGAGAGAGAGGGGGCGTTTATCTACAGATACGCAGTATTTT
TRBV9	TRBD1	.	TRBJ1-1	CASSVGLQGADTEAFF	TGTGCCAGCAGCGTAGGTCTACAGGGGGCAGACACTGAAGCTTTCTTT
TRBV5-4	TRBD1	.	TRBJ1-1	CASSDRVRTEAFF	TGTGCCAGCAGCGACAGGGTCCGCACTGAAGCTTTCTTT
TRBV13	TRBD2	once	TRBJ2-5	CATRWREGGYQETQYF	TGTGCTACTCGCTGGCGGGAGGGGGGGTACCAAGAGACCCAGTACTTC
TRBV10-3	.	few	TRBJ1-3	CAIWNSLEAIYF	TGTGCCATCTGGAACAGCCTAGAGGCCATATATTTT
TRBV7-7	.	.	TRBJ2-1	CASSPQMDSNEQFF	TGTGCTAGCAGCCCTCAAATGGACTCCAATGAGCAGTTCTTC
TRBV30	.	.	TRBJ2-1	CAQAAQPSYNEQFF	TGTGCCCAGGCAGCCCAGCCCTCCTACAATGAGCAGTTCTTC
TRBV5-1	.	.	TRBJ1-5	CASSLPLYRRRGNQPQHF	TGCGCCAGCAGCTTGCCCCTCTACAGGCGTCGAGGCAATCAGCCCCAGCATTTT
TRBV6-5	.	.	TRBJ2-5	CASSYTGETQYF	TGTGCCAGCAGTTACACGGGAGAGACCCAGTACTTC
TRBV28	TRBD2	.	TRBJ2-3	CASGLAGGSDTQYF	TGTGCCAGCGGTTTAGCGGGAGGATCAGATACGCAGTATTTT
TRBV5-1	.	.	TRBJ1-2	CASSLRAGPAENYGYTF	TGCGCCAGCAGCTTGAGGGCAGGGCCTGCCGAGAACTATGGCTACACCTTC
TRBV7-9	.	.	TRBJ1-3	CASSLLVGIGNTIYF	TGTGCCAGCAGCCTTTTGGTAGGCATTGGAAACACCATATATTTT
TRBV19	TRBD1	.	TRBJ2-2	CASSRLGQGPTGELFF	TGTGCCAGTAGTCGATTGGGACAGGGCCCCACCGGGGAGCTGTTTTTT
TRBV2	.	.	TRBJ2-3	CASKARGSTDTQYF	TGTGCCAGCAAGGCTAGGGGTAGCACAGATACGCAGTATTTT
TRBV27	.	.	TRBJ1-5	CARPHQPQHF	TGTGCCCGCCCCCATCAGCCCCAGCATTTT
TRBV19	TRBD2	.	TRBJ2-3	CASSMPAGGSDTQYF	TGTGCCAGTAGTATGCCAGCGGGAGGCTCTGATACGCAGTATTTT
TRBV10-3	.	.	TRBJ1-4	CAISGVTSEKLFF	TGTGCCATCAGTGGGGTAACGAGCGAAAAACTGTTTTTT
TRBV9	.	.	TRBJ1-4	CASSVEGAGREKLFF	TGTGCCAGCAGCGTAGAGGGAGCAGGGCGAGAAAAACTGTTTTTT
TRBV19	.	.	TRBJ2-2	CATSNRGGTGELFF	TGTGCCACCTCGAACAGGGGAGGCACCGGGGAGCTGTTTTTT
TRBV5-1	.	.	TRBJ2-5	CASSAGRVRQETQYF	TGCGCCAGCAGCGCCGGCAGGGTCCGCCAAGAGACCCAGTACTTC
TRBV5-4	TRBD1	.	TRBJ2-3	CASSPRDRGVADTQYF	TGTGCCAGCAGCCCTCGGGACAGGGGTGTCGCAGATACGCAGTATTTT
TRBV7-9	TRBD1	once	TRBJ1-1	CASTLGTGYNTEAFF	TGTGCCAGCACCCTCGGGACAGGGTACAACACTGAAGCTTTCTTT
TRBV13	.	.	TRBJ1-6	CASSLGREGGNSPLHF	TGTGCCAGCAGCTTAGGCCGGGAGGGGGGGAATTCACCCCTCCACTTT
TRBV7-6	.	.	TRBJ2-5	CASSLSGPQETQYF	TGTGCCAGCAGCTTAAGCGGGCCCCAAGAGACCCAGTACTTC
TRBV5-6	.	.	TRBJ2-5	CASSFARGYVETQYF	TGTGCCAGCAGCTTTGCCAGGGGTTATGTGGAGACCCAGTACTTC
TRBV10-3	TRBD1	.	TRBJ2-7	CAISGGTGPYEQYF	TGTGCCATCAGTGGCGGGACAGGTCCCTACGAGCAGTACTTC
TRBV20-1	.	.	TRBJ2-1	CSAYTRNEQFF	TGCAGTGCGTACACTAGGAATGAGCAGTTCTTC
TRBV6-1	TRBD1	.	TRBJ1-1	CASSVDRAGTEAFF	TGTGCCAGCAGTGTGGACAGGGCGGGGACTGAAGCTTTCTTT
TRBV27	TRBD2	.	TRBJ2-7	CASSLNSSGKGQYF	TGTGCCAGCAGTTTAAACTCTAGCGGGAAAGGGCAGTACTTC
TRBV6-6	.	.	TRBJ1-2	CASSYSQGSYGYTF	TGTGCCAGCAGTTACTCGCAGGGTAGCTATGGCTACACCTTC
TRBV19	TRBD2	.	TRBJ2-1	CASRLAGGPTDEQFF	TGTGCCAGTAGACTAGCGGGAGGGCCTACCGATGAGCAGTTCTTC
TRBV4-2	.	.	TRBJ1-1	CASSQASRTLNTEAFF	TGTGCCAGCAGCCAAGCTTCGAGGACCCTAAACACTGAAGCTTTCTTT
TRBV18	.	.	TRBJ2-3	CASSPNTSTDTQYF	TGTGCCAGCTCCCCCAACACTAGCACAGATACGCAGTATTTT
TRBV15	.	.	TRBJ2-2	CATSRDPGAGELFF	TGTGCCACCAGCAGAGACCCGGGGGCCGGGGAGCTGTTTTTT
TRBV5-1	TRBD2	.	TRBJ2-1	CASRRDYSYNEQFF	TGCGCCAGTCGCCGGGACTACTCCTACAATGAGCAGTTCTTC
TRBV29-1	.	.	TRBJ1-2	CSVVGARGANYGYTF	TGCAGCGTTGTAGGGGCACGTGGGGCTAACTATGGCTACACCTTC
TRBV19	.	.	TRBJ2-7	CASSMGGNAYEQYF	TGTGCCAGTAGTATGGGCGGGAACGCCTACGAGCAGTACTTC
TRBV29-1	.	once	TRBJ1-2	CSVEDKGGYTF	TGCAGCGTTGAAGATAAGGGTGGCTACACCTTC
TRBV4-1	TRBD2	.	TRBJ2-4	CASSQAGLAGAKNIQYF	TGCGCCAGCAGCCAAGCCGGACTAGCGGGAGCCAAAAACATTCAGTACTTC
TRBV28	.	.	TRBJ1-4	CASRGWGANEKLFF	TGTGCCAGCAGGGGATGGGGGGCTAATGAAAAACTGTTTTTT
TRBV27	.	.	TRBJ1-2	CASSPITDIGYGYTF	TGTGCCAGCAGTCCGATAACCGACATCGGCTATGGCTACACCTTC
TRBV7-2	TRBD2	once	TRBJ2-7	CASSLVREGEQYF	TGTGCCAGCAGCTTAGTGCGGGAGGGCGAGCAGTACTTC
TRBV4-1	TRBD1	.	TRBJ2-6	CASSQGRRQGAPGANVLTF	TGCGCCAGCAGCCAAGGTAGGAGACAGGGGGCTCCTGGGGCCAACGTCCTGACTTTC
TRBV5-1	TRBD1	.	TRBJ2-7	CASSSGAGTGDVEQYF	TGCGCCAGCAGCTCGGGAGCCGGGACAGGGGATGTCGAGCAGTACTTC
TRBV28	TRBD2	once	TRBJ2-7	CASSTGTSGGYEQYF	TGTGCCAGCAGTACCGGGACTAGCGGGGGCTACGAGCAGTACTTC
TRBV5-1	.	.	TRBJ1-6	CASRVGVNDNSPLHF	TGCGCCAGCAGAGTCGGGGTAAACGATAATTCACCCCTCCACTTT
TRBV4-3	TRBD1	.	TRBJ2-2	CASSDRGLTGELFF	TGCGCCAGCAGTGACAGGGGACTCACCGGGGAGCTGTTTTTT
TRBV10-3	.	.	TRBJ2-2	CASANRDTGELFF	TGTGCCAGTGCGAACAGGGATACCGGGGAGCTGTTTTTT
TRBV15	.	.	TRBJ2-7	CATSRDLGSSYEQYF	TGTGCCACCAGCAGGGACCTGGGGAGCTCCTACGAGCAGTACTTC
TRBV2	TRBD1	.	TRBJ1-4	CASWKGATNEKLFF	TGTGCCAGCTGGAAGGGGGCGACTAATGAAAAACTGTTTTTT
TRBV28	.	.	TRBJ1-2	CASIPGQQPNYGYTF	TGTGCCAGCATCCCAGGCCAACAACCTAACTATGGCTACACCTTC